Below, 21 T cell receptor beta chains from the same sample are listed, as sequenced in a study of shared clonotypes between healthy human individuals (TCRdb year 2020). Library prep was done by the immunoSEQ multiplex PCR assay. The table comes from immuneACCESS by way of TCRdb, which keeps in-frame sequences with V and J called. Part of the clones is missing from these tables; in studies checked, under half for an unresolved V gene and the rest for unknown reasons. A total of some 2,500,000 clones appear in this sample, less than 95% of them only once. Jointly, the top ten make up around 0.35% of the sample. The sequencing input was naive CD4+ T cells from PBMCs. This sample's cell subset or site label indicates: CD45RA+ positively selected. These receptor sequences come from a man aged 18-30 years in good health. Some clones in this sample may be carry-over from other donors' samples.

The rearrangement links TRBV7-9 to TRBJ1-4, with D possibly matching TRBD1 (5 bases). The length of the CDR3 is 16 residues. V lost 4 bases to trimming and J lost 6 bases, with 18 bases between them. The germline gives CDR1 SEHNR, CDR2 FQNEAQ (reference sequence). DNA for the CDR3: TGTGCCAGCAGCTACCAGATTTGGGACCGTTATGAAAAACTGTTTTTT. It translates to CASSYQIWDRYEKLFF.

The chain is built from TRBV19 and TRBJ2-1, with no clear D. The length of the CDR3 is 16 residues. Germline CDR1 LNHDA, CDR2 SQIVND (reference sequence). The ends were cut back, 3 bases at V and 0 bases at J, with 12 bases in the middle. CDR3 nucleotide sequence: TGTGCCAGTAGTATGCCCAGGTCTAGCTCCTACAATGAGCAGTTCTTC. Translated: CASSMPRSSSYNEQFF.

The table lists this clone with a count of one. The sample holds other DNA sequences that translate to the same CDR3. The chain has TRBV9 and TRBJ2-1, with TRBD2 identical over 9 bases. After removal of 2 bases from V and 0 bases from J, the junction contained 0 bases not matched to a gene. The CDR3 runs to 15 residues. Germline V gives CDR1 SGDLS, CDR2 YYNGEE. The CDR3 DNA reads TGTGCCAGCAGCGTGACTAGCGGCTCCTACAATGAGCAGTTCTTC. This codes for CASSVTSGSYNEQFF.

As regards this clone: Other DNA sequences in the same sample also yield this CDR3. The genes are TRBV28 and TRBJ1-5, with a tentative D call TRBD1 (5 bases). The V and J ends lost 6 bases and 7 bases respectively, with 10 bases between them. CDR3 length equals 12 residues. The V gene's germline CDR1 is MDHEN and CDR2 SYDVKM. The CDR3 sequence is CASRMGGQPQHF. CDR3 DNA sequence: TGTGCCAGCAGGATGGGGGGGCAGCCCCAGCATTTT. The whole variable domain, remainder taken from reference TRBV28 and TRBJ1-5, is DVKVTQSSRYLVKRTGEKVFLECVQDMDHENMFWYRQDPGLGLRLIYFSYDVKMKEKGDIPEGYSVSREKKERFSLILESASTNQTSMYLCASRMGGQPQHFGDGTRLSIL.

A word on this clone: One junction end disagrees with the germline gene, perhaps due to a read error. The rearrangement links TRBV4-3 to TRBJ2-7, with unresolved D. Looked up from germline, CDR1 is LGHNA and CDR2 is YSLEER. CDR3 length: 11 residues. The DNA of the CDR3 is TGCGCCAGCAGCCAAGCGGATCTATTGACTTGG. It codes for CASSQADLLTW.

A single count supports this clone. The CDR3 bases are TGTGCCAGCAAGACAGGGGGCTCTGGGGCCAACGTCCTGACTTTC. It is translated as CASKTGGSGANVLTF. The V and J genes are TRBV2 and TRBJ2-6; 9 bases are shared with TRBD1. The CDR3 sequence is 15 residues long. CDR1 and CDR2 from the germline V gene are SNHLY and FYNNEI. V trimming: 7 bases; J trimming: 0 bases; junction bases outside the gene matches: 1.

The rearrangement links TRBV28 to TRBJ1-5; 10 bases are a match to TRBD1. This CDR3 region has 15 residues. With V trimmed by 8 bases and J by 0 bases, 4 bases remained unmatched. CDR1 and CDR2 from the germline V gene are MDHEN and SYDVKM. CDR3 in DNA: TGTGCCAGCGCCCGGACAGGGGGTAGCAATCAGCCCCAGCATTTT. Translating it yields CASARTGGSNQPQHF. Full variable domain (rest looked up from reference TRBV28 and TRBJ1-5): DVKVTQSSRYLVKRTGEKVFLECVQDMDHENMFWYRQDPGLGLRLIYFSYDVKMKEKGDIPEGYSVSREKKERFSLILESASTNQTSMYLCASARTGGSNQPQHFGDGTRLSIL.

V usage is TRBV5-1 and J usage is TRBJ2-7; maybe TRBD1 (6 bases). Germline loops: CDR1 SGHRS, CDR2 YFSETQ. The CDR3 has 14 amino acids. Trimming cost V 0 bases and J 6 bases, with 13 bases left between them. The CDR3 loop is CASSLDREGGEQYF. The DNA of the CDR3 is TGCGCCAGCAGCTTGGACAGGGAAGGTGGCGAGCAGTACTTC.

This chain uses TRBV7-9 with TRBJ2-1, with D possibly TRBD2 on 6 matching bases. Between the trimmed V and J ends, which lost 5 bases and 2 bases, there was a span of 16 bases. The CDR3 extends over 16 amino acids. CDR1 and CDR2 from the germline V gene are SEHNR and FQNEAQ (reference sequence). CDR3 nucleotide sequence: TGTGCCAGCAGCCTCCGAGCGGGTTGGGCCTACAATGAGCAGTTCTTC. This sequence encodes CASSLRAGWAYNEQFF.

The CDR3: CASTRAGGFDTGELFF. CDR3 nucleotide sequence: TGCGCCAGCACCCGGGCAGGGGGTTTTGACACCGGGGAGCTGTTTTTT. The chain uses TRBV4-1 and TRBJ2-2, with 7 bases aligning to TRBD1. With 7 bases clipped from V and 3 bases from J, the junction kept 11 bases outside the gene matches. The germline V gene has CDR1 MGHRA and CDR2 YSYEKL. This CDR3 comprises 16 residues.

V gene TRBV7-9 combines with J gene TRBJ2-5; the match to TRBD1 covers 8 bases. V lost 5 bases to trimming and J lost 1 base; unmatched junction nucleotides: 3. Germline CDR1 reads SEHNR; CDR2 reads FQNEAQ (reference sequence). The CDR3 contains 14 residues. CDR3 DNA: TGTGCCAGCAGCGTTGGACAGGGCCAAGAGACCCAGTACTTC. Protein sequence: CASSVGQGQETQYF. The full variable domain, rest sourced from reference TRBV7-9 and TRBJ2-5, is DTGVSQNPRHKITKRGQNVTFRCDPISEHNRLYWYRQTLGQGPEFLTYFQNEAQLEKSRLLSDRFSAERPKGSFSTLEIQRTEQGDSAMYLCASSVGQGQETQYFGPGTRLLVL.

The chain combines TRBV5-1 with TRBJ1-3; D is perhaps TRBD1 (5 bases). CDR1 is SGHRS and CDR2 is YFSETQ in the germline V gene. The CDR3 runs 13 residues. Trimming removed 4 bases at V and 7 bases at J, with 12 bases between. The CDR3 region is CASSPPSGNTIYF. CDR3 nucleotide sequence: TGCGCCAGCAGCCCGCCGTCAGGGAACACCATATATTTT. Complete variable domain (other parts from reference TRBV5-1 and TRBJ1-3): KAGVTQTPRYLIKTRGQQVTLSCSPISGHRSVSWYQQTPGQGLQFLFEYFSETQRNKGNFPGRFSGRQFSNSRSEMNVSTLELGDSALYLCASSPPSGNTIYFGEGSWLTVV.

This rearrangement joins TRBV5-1 to TRBJ2-7; D may correspond to TRBD1 or TRBD2 (5 bases each). The CDR3 is made up of 14 amino acids. V was shortened by 0 bases and J by 4 bases, with 11 bases between the two germline ends. In germline, CDR1 is SGHRS, CDR2 YFSETQ. The CDR3 DNA reads as TGCGCCAGCAGCTTGGGAGGGGCTCTATACGAGCAGTACTTC. It translates to CASSLGGALYEQYF.

The V gene is TRBV11-2, the J gene TRBJ2-5, with D uncertain. Trimming stripped 2 bases from V and 5 bases from J, with 6 bases between. Germline CDR1 and CDR2: SGHAT and FQNNGV. The CDR3 is 12 amino acids. The CDR3 loop is CASSLHPETQYF. The CDR3 nucleotides read TGTGCCAGCAGCTTACACCCGGAGACCCAGTACTTC.

V gene TRBV6-5 combines with J gene TRBJ2-5; D unclear. The DNA end lines up better with TRBJ2-7; the J call may be wrong. The CDR3 is 15 amino acids. The germline CDR1 and CDR2 sequences are MNHEY and SVGAGI. CDR3 in DNA: TGTGCCAGCAGTTATCAGAAGGGATCGTACTACGAGCAGTACTTC. It is translated as CASSYQKGSYYEQYF.

The gene calls are TRBV6-1 and TRBJ2-7; tentatively, D is TRBD1 or TRBD2 (5 bases each). Trimming stripped 2 bases from V and 2 bases from J, with 13 bases between. This CDR3 has 15 amino acids. Germline CDR1 reads MNHNS; CDR2 reads SASEGT. In nucleotides, the CDR3 is TGTGCCAGCAGTGAATTGGGGGAACTCGCCTACGAGCAGTACTTC. This encodes CASSELGELAYEQYF.

The V gene is TRBV5-1, the J gene TRBJ2-7, with 10 bases that match TRBD1. CDR1 and CDR2 from the germline V gene are SGHRS and YFSETQ. The CDR3 covers 15 residues. V shed 4 bases and J 3 bases; nucleotides not matched to a gene: 7. CDR3 DNA sequence: TGCGCCAGCAGCGCGACAGGGGGCGCCATCTACGAGCAGTACTTC. Protein: CASSATGGAIYEQYF.

To note about this clone: This specimen includes other DNA sequences encoding the same CDR3. The chain recombines TRBV27 with TRBJ1-2; the D gene is possibly TRBD1 (6 bases). Germline V gene sequence: CDR1 MNHEY, CDR2 SMNVEV (reference sequence). There are 12 residues in the CDR3. V was trimmed by 5 bases and J by 4 bases, leaving 8 bases between them. In DNA, the CDR3 is TGTGCCAGCAGTATGACAGGCTATGGCTACACCTTC. It translates to CASSMTGYGYTF.

The chain combines TRBV7-3 with TRBJ2-5; maybe TRBD1 (6 bases). Deletions cut 1 base from V and 5 bases from J, with 17 bases between. The V gene's germline CDR1 is SGHTA and CDR2 FQGTGA. The CDR3 has 16 residues. The CDR3 nucleotides are TGTGCCAGCAGCTTAAGCGGCCGGGGTACAGGGGAGACCCAGTACTTC. Amino acids: CASSLSGRGTGETQYF.

This chain uses TRBV30 with TRBJ2-1; D is perhaps TRBD2 (6 bases). Deletions cut 4 bases from V and 12 bases from J, with 13 bases between. The CDR3 is 11 residues long. Germline lookup yields CDR1 GTSNPN and CDR2 SVGIG (reference sequence). CDR3 nucleotides: TGTGCCTGGAATATTGGGGACTGGCAGTTCTTC. This encodes CAWNIGDWQFF. Drawing the rest from reference TRBV30 and TRBJ2-1, the complete variable domain is SQTIHQWPATLVQPVGSPLSLECTVEGTSNPNLYWYRQAAGRGLQLLFYSVGIGQISSEVPQNLSASRPQDRQFILSSKKLLLSDSGFYLCAWNIGDWQFFGPGTRLTVL.

Concerning this clone: Other DNA sequences within the sample encode an identical CDR3. The chain employs TRBV2 and TRBJ1-4; unclear D gene. Trimming pared 3 bases from V and 0 bases from J, leaving 5 bases between. From germline, CDR1 is SNHLY and CDR2 FYNNEI. The length of the CDR3 is 14 residues. CDR3: CASSDRPTNEKLFF. The CDR3, as DNA: TGTGCCAGCAGTGATCGGCCAACTAATGAAAAACTGTTTTTT.